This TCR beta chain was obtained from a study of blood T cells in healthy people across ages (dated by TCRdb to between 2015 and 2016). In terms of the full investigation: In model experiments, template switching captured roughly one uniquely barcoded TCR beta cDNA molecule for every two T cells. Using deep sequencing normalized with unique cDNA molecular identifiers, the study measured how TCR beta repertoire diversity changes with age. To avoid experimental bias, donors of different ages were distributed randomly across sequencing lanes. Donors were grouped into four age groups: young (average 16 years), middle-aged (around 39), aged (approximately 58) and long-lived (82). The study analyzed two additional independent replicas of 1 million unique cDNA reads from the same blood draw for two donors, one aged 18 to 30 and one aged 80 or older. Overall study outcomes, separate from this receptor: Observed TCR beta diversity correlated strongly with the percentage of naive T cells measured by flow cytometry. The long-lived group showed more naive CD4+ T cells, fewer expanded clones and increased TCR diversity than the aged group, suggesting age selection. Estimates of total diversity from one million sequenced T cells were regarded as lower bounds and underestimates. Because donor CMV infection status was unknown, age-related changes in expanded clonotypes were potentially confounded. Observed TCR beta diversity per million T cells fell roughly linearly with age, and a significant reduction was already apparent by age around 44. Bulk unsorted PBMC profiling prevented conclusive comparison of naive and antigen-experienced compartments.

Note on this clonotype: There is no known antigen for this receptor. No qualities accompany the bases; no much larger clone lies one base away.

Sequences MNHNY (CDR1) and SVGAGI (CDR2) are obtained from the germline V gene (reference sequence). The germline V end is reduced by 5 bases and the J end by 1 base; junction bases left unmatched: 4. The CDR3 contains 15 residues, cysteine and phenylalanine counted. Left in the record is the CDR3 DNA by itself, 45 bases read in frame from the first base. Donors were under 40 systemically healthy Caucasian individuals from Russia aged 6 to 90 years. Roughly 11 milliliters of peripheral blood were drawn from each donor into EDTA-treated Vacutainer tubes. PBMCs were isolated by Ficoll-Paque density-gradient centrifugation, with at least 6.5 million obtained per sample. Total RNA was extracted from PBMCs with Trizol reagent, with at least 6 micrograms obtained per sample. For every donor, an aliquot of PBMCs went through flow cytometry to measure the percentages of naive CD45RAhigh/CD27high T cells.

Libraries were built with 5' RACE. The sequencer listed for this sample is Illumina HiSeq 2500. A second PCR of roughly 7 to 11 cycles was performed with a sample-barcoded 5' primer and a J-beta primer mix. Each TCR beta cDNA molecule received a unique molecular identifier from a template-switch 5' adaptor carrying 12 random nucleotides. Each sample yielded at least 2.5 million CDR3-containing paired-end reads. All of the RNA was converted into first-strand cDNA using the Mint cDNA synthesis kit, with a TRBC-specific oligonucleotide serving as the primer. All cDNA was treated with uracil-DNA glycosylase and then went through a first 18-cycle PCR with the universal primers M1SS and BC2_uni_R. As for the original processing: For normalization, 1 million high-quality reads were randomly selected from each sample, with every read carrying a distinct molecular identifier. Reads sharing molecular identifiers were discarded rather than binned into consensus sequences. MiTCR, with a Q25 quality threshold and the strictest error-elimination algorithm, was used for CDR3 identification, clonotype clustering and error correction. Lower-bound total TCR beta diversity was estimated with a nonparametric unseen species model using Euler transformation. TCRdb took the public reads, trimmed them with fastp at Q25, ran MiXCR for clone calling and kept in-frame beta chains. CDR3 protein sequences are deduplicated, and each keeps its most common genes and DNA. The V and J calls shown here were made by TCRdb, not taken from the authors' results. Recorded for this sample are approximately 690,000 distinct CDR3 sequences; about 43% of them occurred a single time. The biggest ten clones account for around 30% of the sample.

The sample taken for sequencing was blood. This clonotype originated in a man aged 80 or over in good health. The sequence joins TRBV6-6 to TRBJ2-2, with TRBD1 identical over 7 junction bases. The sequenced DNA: TGTGCCAGCAGTCCGGACAGGTTGAACACCGGGGAGCTGTTTTTT. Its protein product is CASSPDRLNTGELFF.